This T cell receptor (beta chain) was profiled in a study of OX40 agonist ivuxolimab in advanced cancers. Study in general: The dose of intravenous ivuxolimab that patients received every 2 weeks ranged from 0.01 to 10 mg/kg. Patients with prior anti-PD-1, anti-PD-L1 or anti-CTLA-4 therapy were eligible; 40% had some.

Comment on this clone: The antigen is not known.

General study points: Partial responders dosed at 0.1-3.0 mg/kg displayed clonal expansion ranking among the lowest.

The repertoire was sequenced with immunoSEQ multiplex PCR; TCRdb's copy has only in-frame clones and lacks some. Among about 68,000 clones, 70% to 85% were seen once, and the ten largest hold roughly 1.6%. Baseline, cycle 4 day 1, and cycle 7 day 1 were the blood sampling points. V was pared by 2 bases and J by 0 bases, with 10 bases between. Germline CDR1 is SGHTA and CDR2 is FQGNSA. CDR3 length: 16 residues. The gene calls are TRBV7-2 and TRBJ1-4, with TRBD1 as a possible D gene (5 bases). This specimen was CD4+ or CD8+ T cells sorted from blood, taken in a trial of the OX40 agonist ivuxolimab. The receptor was derived from an adult with an advanced solid tumor such as melanoma, head and neck, liver or kidney cancer. The CDR3 DNA reads as TGTGCCAGCAGCTTAATGGGGGTAGCAACTAATGAAAAACTGTTTTTT. Amino acids: CASSLMGVATNEKLFF. The entire variable domain, with the rest obtained from reference TRBV7-2 and TRBJ1-4, is as follows: GAGVSQSPSNKVTEKGKDVELRCDPISGHTALYWYRQSLGQGLEFLIYFQGNSAPDKSGLPSDRFSAERTGGSVSTLTIQRTQQEDSAVYLCASSLMGVATNEKLFFGSGTQLSVL.